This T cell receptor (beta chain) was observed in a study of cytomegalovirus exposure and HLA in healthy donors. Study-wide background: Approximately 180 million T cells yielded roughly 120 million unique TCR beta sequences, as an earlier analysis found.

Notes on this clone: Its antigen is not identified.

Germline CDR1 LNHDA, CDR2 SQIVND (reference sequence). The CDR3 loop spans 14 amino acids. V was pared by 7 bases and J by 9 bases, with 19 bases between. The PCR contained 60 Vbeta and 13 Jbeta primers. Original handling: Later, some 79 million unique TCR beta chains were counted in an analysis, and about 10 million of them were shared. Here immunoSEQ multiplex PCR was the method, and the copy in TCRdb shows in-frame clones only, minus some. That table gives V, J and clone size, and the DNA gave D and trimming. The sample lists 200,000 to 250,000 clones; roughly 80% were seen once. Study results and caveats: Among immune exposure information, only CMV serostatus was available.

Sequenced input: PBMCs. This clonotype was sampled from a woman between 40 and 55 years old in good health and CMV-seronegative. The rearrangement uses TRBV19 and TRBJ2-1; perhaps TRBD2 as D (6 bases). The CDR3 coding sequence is TGTGCCAGTAATCGGGACTGGTCGGTTGGTGAGCAGTTCTTC. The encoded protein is CASNRDWSVGEQFF.